These 5 T cell receptor beta chains were all obtained from the same sample, sequenced in a study of T cell responses to AZD1222 COVID-19 vaccine. Assay used: immunoSEQ multiplex PCR; TCRdb lists only in-frame clones, some missing. The table includes over 150,000 clones, 80% to 95% detected once. The sequencing used peripheral blood, collected on day 0 of AZD1222 vaccination. These TCRs come from an adult in good health.

The CDR3 protein is CASSPTAGDSPLHF. DNA of the CDR3: TGCGCCAGCAGCCCTACGGCAGGGGATTCACCCCTCCACTTT. The rearrangement uses TRBV5-1 and TRBJ1-6; maybe TRBD1 (6 bases). Germline V gene data show CDR1 as SGHRS and CDR2 as YFSETQ. Trimming stripped 4 bases from V and 8 bases from J, with 13 bases between. The CDR3 runs 14 residues. The full variable domain, with the rest looked up from reference TRBV5-1 and TRBJ1-6, is KAGVTQTPRYLIKTRGQQVTLSCSPISGHRSVSWYQQTPGQGLQFLFEYFSETQRNKGNFPGRFSGRQFSNSRSEMNVSTLELGDSALYLCASSPTAGDSPLHFGNGTRLTVT.

This clone has just one count. Additional DNA sequences in this sample encode the identical CDR3. V and J are TRBV5-1 and TRBJ1-3; D gene unclear. The germline V and J ends were trimmed by 0 bases and 0 bases, with 7 bases remaining between them. Germline CDR1 is SGHRS and CDR2 is YFSETQ. The CDR3 runs to 15 residues. This CDR3 reads CASSLEGSSGNTIYF. DNA of the CDR3: TGCGCCAGCAGCTTGGAGGGAAGCTCTGGAAACACCATATATTTT.

The J gene is TRBJ1-1, the V gene TRBV6-5; a weak D match, TRBD1 (5 bases). This CDR3 contains 14 residues. The germline CDR1 and CDR2 sequences are MNHEY and SVGAGI. The V gene lost 7 bases and the J gene lost 1 base, with 13 bases spanning the gap. Here the CDR3 reads CASKQDSWNTEAFF. CDR3 coding DNA: TGTGCCAGCAAACAAGACAGTTGGAACACTGAAGCTTTCTTT.

V usage is TRBV6-5 and J usage is TRBJ2-2, with D maybe TRBD1 (6 bases). Germline loops: CDR1 MNHEY, CDR2 SVGAGI. This CDR3 region has 12 residues. V was cut by 10 bases and J by 7 bases, with 13 bases left in between. The CDR3 region has the DNA TGTGCCATCAGACAGGTTTACGGGGAGCTGTTTTTT. This codes for CAIRQVYGELFF.

This chain uses TRBV10-3 with TRBJ1-2; 8 bases are shared with TRBD1. Germline CDR1 is ENHRY and CDR2 is SYGVKD. The CDR3 is 14 residues long. With 3 bases clipped from V and 5 bases from J, the junction kept 5 bases outside the gene matches. The CDR3: CAISEGQGGYGYTF. The CDR3 DNA follows: TGTGCCATCAGTGAAGGACAGGGTGGGTATGGCTACACCTTC.